The T cell receptor beta chain described here comes from a study of blood T cell repertoires in COVID-19. Whole-study context: Samples representing acute and convalescent COVID-19 were sourced from the United States, Italy and Spain. PBMCs, B-cell-depleted T cells, or T cells provided the cDNA or gDNA that made up the material.

Per the original data handling: Estimation of nucleated cell counts relied on the amplification of reference gene primers. Here immunoSEQ multiplex PCR was the method, and the copy in TCRdb shows in-frame clones only, minus some. D and trimming come from the DNA, and the V and J calls and clone size come from that table. The data show about 110,000 clones, with 60% to 80% seen just once and 16% held by the top ten. The receptor's source is an elderly woman with active or convalescent COVID-19. Sequencing used peripheral blood.

The CDR3 sequence is CSASGQYNSPLHF. As DNA, the CDR3 is TGCAGTGCTAGTGGACAGTATAATTCACCCCTCCACTTT. The J gene is TRBJ1-6, the V gene TRBV20-1, with TRBD1 as a possible D gene (6 bases). CDR1 DFQATT and CDR2 SNEGSKA come from the germline V gene (reference sequence). The V end lost 3 bases, the J end lost 4 bases, and 7 bases lay between the germline ends. This CDR3 is 13 amino acids long.